This is a list of T cell receptor beta chains from one sample in a study of cytomegalovirus exposure and HLA in healthy donors. Sequencing used immunoSEQ multiplex PCR; TCRdb keeps in-frame clones, though not all of them. The sample yields 150,000 to 200,000 clones, 75% to 80% seen once. Sample: PBMCs. These receptors originate from a man aged 40-49 years in good health and CMV-seropositive. The CDR3 runs from the conserved cysteine through the conserved F or W. D genes are given only for firm matches. Some rows mark clone size as missing; the rest say once, few, many or name a class of expanded clone.

j_call clone_size d_call v_call cdr3_nt cdr3_aa
TRBJ2-7 NA NA TRBV10-3 TGTGCCATCAGTGCTTACAACTCCTACGAGCAGTACTTC CAISAYNSYEQYF
TRBJ1-1 once NA TRBV5-1 TGCGCCAGCAGCTTGGCGGGGGGCTCGGTGAACACTGAAGCTTTCTTT CASSLAGGSVNTEAFF
TRBJ2-7 NA TRBD2 TRBV7-9 TGTGCCAGCAGCCCTACTAGCGGGAGGCTTCACTACGAGCAGTACTTC CASSPTSGRLHYEQYF
TRBJ2-1 NA TRBD2 TRBV6-4 TGTGCCAGCAGTGAGAAAGCGGGAGGCGGTTACAATGAGCAGTTCTTC CASSEKAGGGYNEQFF
TRBJ1-5 NA NA TRBV28 TGTGCCAGCAGTTTGGCGACGGGGTATAGCAATCAGCCCCAGCATTTT CASSLATGYSNQPQHF
TRBJ1-5 NA NA TRBV19 TGTGCCAGTAGTATAGATGTATTGTATCAGCCCCAGCATTTT CASSIDVLYQPQHF
TRBJ2-7 NA TRBD1 TRBV7-2 TGTGCCAGCAGCTTGACAGGGATCTACGAGCAGTACTTC CASSLTGIYEQYF
TRBJ2-1 NA TRBD2 TRBV9 TGTGCCAGCAGCGTAGGAGGCGGGAGGGGAAATGAGCAGTTCTTC CASSVGGGRGNEQFF
TRBJ1-5 NA NA TRBV19 TGTGCCAGTAGTATAGGGGGGGAGCCCCAGCATTTT CASSIGGEPQHF
TRBJ1-2 NA NA TRBV11-2 TGTGCCAGCAGCTTAGTTATGGGGCAGCTTAACTATGGCTACACCTTC CASSLVMGQLNYGYTF
TRBJ2-1 NA TRBD2 TRBV5-1 TGCGCCAGCAGCTTGGGACTAGCGGGAGGTGGCAATGAGCAGTTCTTC CASSLGLAGGGNEQFF
TRBJ1-2 once TRBD1 TRBV5-1 TGCGCCAGCAGCTTAAGTGGGACAGGTTATGGCTACACCTTC CASSLSGTGYGYTF
TRBJ2-1 NA NA TRBV5-1 TGCGCCAGCAGGAATTTGGGGGGTTACAATGAGCAGTTCTTC CASRNLGGYNEQFF
TRBJ1-2 NA TRBD1 TRBV19 TGTGCCAGTAGTCTCAGACAGGGGGCGCTTGGCTACACCTTC CASSLRQGALGYTF
TRBJ2-5 NA NA TRBV11-3 TGTGCCAGCAGCTTAGCCGGGCCAGGGTCGGAGACCCAGTACTTC CASSLAGPGSETQYF
TRBJ2-7 NA NA TRBV30 TGTGCCTGGAATGCACCAGGGGATTCCTACGAGCAGTACTTC CAWNAPGDSYEQYF
TRBJ2-5 NA NA TRBV21-1 TGTGCCAGCAGCAACCGGGACAGGGGGCAAGAGACCCAGTACTTC CASSNRDRGQETQYF
TRBJ2-3 NA NA TRBV30 TGTGCCTGGAACCGGCAGGGTACAGATACGCAGTATTTT CAWNRQGTDTQYF
TRBJ1-1 NA NA TRBV9 TGTGCCAGCAGCATGATGACAGCTATGAACACTGAAGCTTTCTTT CASSMMTAMNTEAFF
TRBJ2-7 NA NA TRBV11-3 TGTGCCAGCAGCTTAGCGGGCTACGAGCAGTACTTC CASSLAGYEQYF
TRBJ1-4 NA NA TRBV11-1 TGTGCCAGCAGCTTCACAGATAATGAAAAACTGTTTTTT CASSFTDNEKLFF
TRBJ2-5 NA NA TRBV28 TGTGCCAGCAGTTTACTAGAAGAGACCCAGTACTTC CASSLLEETQYF
TRBJ2-7 once TRBD2 TRBV5-1 TGCGCCAGCGGCCGGGGGGAAACCTACGAGCAGTACTTC CASGRGETYEQYF
TRBJ1-2 NA NA TRBV19 TGTGCCAGTAGTATAGGGCAGGTAACCGGCTACACCTTC CASSIGQVTGYTF
TRBJ2-2 NA NA TRBV7-2 TGTGCCAGCAGCCTTCGGGGGGCGAGGTATAGCGGGGAGCTGTTTTTT CASSLRGARYSGELFF
TRBJ2-3 NA TRBD2 TRBV5-1 TGCGCCAGCAGCTTGGGGCCTAGCGGGAGTGGGCCAGATACGCAGTATTTT CASSLGPSGSGPDTQYF
TRBJ2-2 NA TRBD2 TRBV9 TGTGCCAGCAGCAGAACTAGCGGGATGAACACCGGGGAGCTGTTTTTT CASSRTSGMNTGELFF
TRBJ1-1 once NA TRBV18 TGTGCCAGCTCGGTCCGGGGCGGGAGGGACACTGAAGCTTTCTTT CASSVRGGRDTEAFF
TRBJ1-1 NA TRBD1 TRBV29-1 TGCAGCGTTGAGGATACAGGGGAAACTGAAGCTTTCTTT CSVEDTGETEAFF
TRBJ2-1 NA NA TRBV2 TGTGCCAGCAGTGAAGAGGGAGTATACAATGAGCAGTTCTTC CASSEEGVYNEQFF
TRBJ2-6 NA NA TRBV5-1 TGCGCCAGCAGCTTGATCCGCTCTGGGGCCAACGGCCTGACTTTC CASSLIRSGANGLTF
TRBJ1-5 few NA TRBV18 TGTGCCAGCTCGCCGGGAGGGGTGCAGCCCCAGCATTTT CASSPGGVQPQHF
TRBJ2-1 once NA TRBV11-3 TGTGCCAGCAGCTTAGATGATTGGGGAGTAGCGGTTGCGATGAAGGAGCAGTTCTTC CASSLDDWGVAVAMKEQFF
TRBJ2-3 NA TRBD2 TRBV14 TGTGCCAGCACCCCTGGAGAGCTAGCGGGAACGGATACGCAGTATTTT CASTPGELAGTDTQYF
TRBJ2-3 NA NA TRBV6-5 TGTGCCAGCAGTTACTCTCGATTCTACACAGATACGCAGTATTTT CASSYSRFYTDTQYF
TRBJ1-2 NA NA TRBV29-1 TGCAGCGTTGTCACTTCGGGGGATGGCTACACCTTC CSVVTSGDGYTF
TRBJ2-5 NA TRBD1 TRBV11-3 TGTGCCAGCAGCCAGGGACAGCAAGAGACCCAGTACTTC CASSQGQQETQYF
TRBJ1-6 NA NA TRBV15 TGTGCCACCAGCAGGTACTTCCCACCGGGACACGATAATTCACCCCTCCACTTT CATSRYFPPGHDNSPLHF
TRBJ1-5 NA NA TRBV28 TGTGCCAGCAGTTTAGCAGGCTATAGCAATCAGCCCCAGCATTTT CASSLAGYSNQPQHF
TRBJ1-2 NA TRBD1 TRBV11-2 TGTGCCAGCAGCCCAGACAGGGTTCAAGGCTACACCTTC CASSPDRVQGYTF
TRBJ1-5 NA NA TRBV4-1 TGCGCCAGCAGCCCGACGGCAGGGATGCGCAATCAGCCCCAGCATTTT CASSPTAGMRNQPQHF
TRBJ1-6 NA NA TRBV27 TGTGCCAGCAGTCCCCCGGTCTCCTATAATTCACCCCTCCACTTT CASSPPVSYNSPLHF
TRBJ2-7 NA NA TRBV7-8 TGTGCCAGCAGCCTCCTTCTTGGGCAGGGCATGGACGAGCAGTACTTC CASSLLLGQGMDEQYF
TRBJ2-5 NA NA TRBV19 TGTGCCAGTAGTACCGGGGACCAAGAGACCCAGTACTTC CASSTGDQETQYF
TRBJ1-5 few NA TRBV6-1 TGTGCCACCCGGGAGGGCTCGGCTAGCAATCAGCCCCAGCATTTT CATREGSASNQPQHF
TRBJ2-3 few TRBD2 TRBV2 TGTGCCAGCCATCTGGGAGGGAACACAGATACGCAGTATTTT CASHLGGNTDTQYF
TRBJ2-1 once TRBD2 TRBV19 TGTGCCAGTAGTCAACGAAGCTCCGCGGGAGGTTTATTAACTGAGCAGTTCTTC CASSQRSSAGGLLTEQFF
TRBJ1-2 NA NA TRBV7-9 TGTGCCAGCAGCTCCGGGTATGGCTACACCTTC CASSSGYGYTF
TRBJ2-7 NA TRBD2 TRBV29-1 TGCAGCGCCTGCCGGGGACTAGGCTACGAGCAGTACTTC CSACRGLGYEQYF
TRBJ2-1 NA TRBD1 TRBV6-4 TGTGCCAGCAGTGTATTGGGGGACAGTCAATATGAGCAGTTCTTC CASSVLGDSQYEQFF
TRBJ2-3 few TRBD2 TRBV27 TGTGCCAGCAGTTCTGGACTAGTTGGCACAGATACGCAGTATTTT CASSSGLVGTDTQYF
TRBJ2-7 NA NA TRBV9 TGTGCCAGCAGCGGCGGGACAGAGAGCTCCTACGAGCAGTACTTC CASSGGTESSYEQYF
TRBJ1-5 NA NA TRBV6-5 TGTGCCAGCAACGAAGGGGGGAGGGGCAATCAGCCCCAGCATTTT CASNEGGRGNQPQHF
TRBJ1-2 NA TRBD1 TRBV6-1 TGTGCCAGCAGTGATTGGACAGGGGCTAACTATGGCTACACCTTC CASSDWTGANYGYTF